This TCR beta chain was identified during a study of cytomegalovirus exposure and HLA in healthy donors. Looking at the study overall: Previous work identified roughly 120 million unique TCR beta sequences from roughly 180 million T cells.

Looked up from germline, CDR1 is SGHRS and CDR2 is YFSETQ. CDR3 length equals 16 residues. The V segment lost 2 bases and the J segment 1 base; nucleotides outside the gene matches: 6. The study ran its PCR with 60 Vbeta and 13 Jbeta primers. The protocol was immunoSEQ multiplex PCR, while the TCRdb copy is restricted to in-frame clones and leaves out a portion. This table holds around 76,000 clones, approximately 81% found once. V gene TRBV5-1 combines with J gene TRBJ1-2; 9 bases match TRBD1. Sequencing input: PBMCs. This TCR derives from a woman in her 40s in good health and CMV-seropositive. This chain's CDR3 is CASSFTGGAGNYGYTF. Here the CDR3 DNA reads TGCGCCAGCAGCTTCACAGGGGGCGCAGGTAACTATGGCTACACCTTC.